The T cell receptor (beta chain) described here comes from a study of a mutant IDH1 vaccine in newly diagnosed glioma. Background on the study: Most patients had received both radiotherapy and temozolomide, the prior options being radiotherapy, temozolomide, or both.

The data were produced by immunoSEQ multiplex PCR, yet TCRdb's version contains in-frame clones alone and is incomplete. The data hold about 56,000 clones, with over 70% observed a single time. On this clone itself: Antigen: not known.

Regarding time point: week 47, end of study. Every single dose of the vaccine, 300 ug of mutant IDH1 20-mer peptide, came with topical imiquimod. Vaccination of patients was performed eight times, in weeks 1, 3, 5, 7, 11, 15, 19 and 23. Trimming stripped 8 bases from V and 2 bases from J, with 19 bases between. Germline V gene data show CDR1 as MNHEY and CDR2 as SMNVEV (reference sequence). CDR3 size: 15 residues. The chain is built from TRBV27 and TRBJ2-7, with D maybe TRBD2 (7 bases). This sequence originates from a man in his fifties with glioma. Material: PBMCs, obtained from a glioma patient whose treatment included an IDH1 peptide vaccine. In DNA form, the CDR3 reads TGTGCCAGCTCACAAGGGGGGGAAGGTACCTACGAGCAGTACTTC. Translated, it gives CASSQGGEGTYEQYF.